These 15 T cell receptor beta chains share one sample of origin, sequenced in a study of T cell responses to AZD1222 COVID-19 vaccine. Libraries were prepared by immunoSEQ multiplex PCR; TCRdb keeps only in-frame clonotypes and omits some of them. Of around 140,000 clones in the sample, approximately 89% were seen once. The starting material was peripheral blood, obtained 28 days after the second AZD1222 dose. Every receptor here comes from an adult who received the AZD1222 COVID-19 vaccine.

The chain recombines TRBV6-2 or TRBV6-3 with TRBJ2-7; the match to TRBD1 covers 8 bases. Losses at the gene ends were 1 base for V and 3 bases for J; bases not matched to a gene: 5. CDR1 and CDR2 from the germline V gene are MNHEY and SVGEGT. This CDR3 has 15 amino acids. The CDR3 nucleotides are TGTGCCAGCAGTTACTTACGGACAGGGATCTACGAGCAGTACTTC. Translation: CASSYLRTGIYEQYF.

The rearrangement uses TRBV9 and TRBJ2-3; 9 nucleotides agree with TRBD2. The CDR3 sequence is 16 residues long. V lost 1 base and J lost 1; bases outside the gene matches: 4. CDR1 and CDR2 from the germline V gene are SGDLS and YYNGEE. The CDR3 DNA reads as TGTGCCAGCAGCGTACGCCCTAGCGGGGGCACAGATACGCAGTATTTT. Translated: CASSVRPSGGTDTQYF.

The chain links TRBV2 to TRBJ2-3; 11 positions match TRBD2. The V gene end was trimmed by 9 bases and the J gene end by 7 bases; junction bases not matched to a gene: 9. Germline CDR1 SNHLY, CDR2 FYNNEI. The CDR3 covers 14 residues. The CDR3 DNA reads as TGTGCCAGGGAGACTAGCGGGGCTCAGTATACGCAGTATTTT. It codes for CARETSGAQYTQYF.

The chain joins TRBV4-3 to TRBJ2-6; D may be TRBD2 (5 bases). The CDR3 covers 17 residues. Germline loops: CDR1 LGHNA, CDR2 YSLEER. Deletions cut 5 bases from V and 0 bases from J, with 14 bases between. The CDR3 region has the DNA TGCGCCAGCAGCAGGGAGCGACTTACCTCTGGGGCCAACGTCCTGACTTTC. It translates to CASSRERLTSGANVLTF.

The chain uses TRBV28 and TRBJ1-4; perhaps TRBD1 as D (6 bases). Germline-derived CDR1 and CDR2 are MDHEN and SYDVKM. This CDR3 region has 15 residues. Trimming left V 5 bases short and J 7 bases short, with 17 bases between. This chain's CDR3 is CASSQPTGLGEKLFF. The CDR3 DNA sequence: TGTGCCAGCAGTCAACCTACAGGGTTGGGTGAAAAACTGTTTTTT.

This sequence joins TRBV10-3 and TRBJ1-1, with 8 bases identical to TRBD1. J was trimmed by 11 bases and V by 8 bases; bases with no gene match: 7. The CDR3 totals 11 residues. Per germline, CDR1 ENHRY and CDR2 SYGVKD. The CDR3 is CAIGSGGSAFF. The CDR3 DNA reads TGTGCCATCGGGTCAGGGGGCTCGGCTTTCTTT.

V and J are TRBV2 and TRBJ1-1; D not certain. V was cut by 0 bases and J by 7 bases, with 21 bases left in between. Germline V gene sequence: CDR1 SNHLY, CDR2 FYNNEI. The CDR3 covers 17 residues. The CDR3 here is CASSEALGGEYPSEAFF. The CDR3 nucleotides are TGTGCCAGCAGTGAAGCGCTTGGTGGGGAATACCCCAGTGAAGCTTTCTTT.

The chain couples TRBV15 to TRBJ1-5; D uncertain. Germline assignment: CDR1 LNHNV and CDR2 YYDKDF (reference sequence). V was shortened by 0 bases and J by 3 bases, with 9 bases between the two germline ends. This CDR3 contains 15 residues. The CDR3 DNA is TGTGCCACCAGCAGAGATCTGGGTGACAATCAGCCCCAGCATTTT. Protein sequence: CATSRDLGDNQPQHF. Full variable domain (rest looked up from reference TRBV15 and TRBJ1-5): DAMVIQNPRYQVTQFGKPVTLSCSQTLNHNVMYWYQQKSSQAPKLLFHYYDKDFNNEADTPDNFQSRRPNTSFCFLDIRSPGLGDTAMYLCATSRDLGDNQPQHFGDGTRLSIL.

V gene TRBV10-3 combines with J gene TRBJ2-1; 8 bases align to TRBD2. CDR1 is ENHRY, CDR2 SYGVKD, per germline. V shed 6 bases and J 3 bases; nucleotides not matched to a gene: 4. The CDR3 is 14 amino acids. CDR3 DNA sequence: TGTGCCATCAGAGCGGGACTAGACTACAATGAGCAGTTCTTC. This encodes CAIRAGLDYNEQFF.

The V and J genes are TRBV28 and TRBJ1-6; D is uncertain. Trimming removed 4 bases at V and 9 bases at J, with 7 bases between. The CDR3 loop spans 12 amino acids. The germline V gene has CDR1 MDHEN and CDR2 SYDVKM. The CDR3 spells CASSSSLSPLHF. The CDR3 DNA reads TGTGCCAGCAGTTCCTCCCTTTCACCCCTCCACTTT.

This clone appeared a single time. CDR3 in DNA: TGTGCCAGCAGCCCGACAGGGTCCCAAGAGACCCAGTACTTC. As protein: CASSPTGSQETQYF. The chain couples TRBV11-3 to TRBJ2-5, with 7 bases aligning to TRBD1. Trimming at V came to 5 bases and at J to 1 base, leaving 4 bases not matched to a gene. The CDR3 length is 14 residues. Per the germline V gene, CDR1 is SGHNT and CDR2 is YENEEA.

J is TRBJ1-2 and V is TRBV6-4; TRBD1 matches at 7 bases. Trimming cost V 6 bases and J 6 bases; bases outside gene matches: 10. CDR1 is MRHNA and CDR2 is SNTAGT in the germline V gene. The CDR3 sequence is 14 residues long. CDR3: CASSGGTAKNGYTF. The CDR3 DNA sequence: TGTGCCAGCAGCGGCGGGACAGCGAAAAATGGCTACACCTTC.

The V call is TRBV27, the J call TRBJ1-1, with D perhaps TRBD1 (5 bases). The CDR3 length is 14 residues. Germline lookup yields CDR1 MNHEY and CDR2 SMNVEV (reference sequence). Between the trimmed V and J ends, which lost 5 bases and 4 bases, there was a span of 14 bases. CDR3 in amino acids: CASSRWGEGTEAFF. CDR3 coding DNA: TGTGCCAGCAGTAGGTGGGGGGAGGGCACTGAAGCTTTCTTT.

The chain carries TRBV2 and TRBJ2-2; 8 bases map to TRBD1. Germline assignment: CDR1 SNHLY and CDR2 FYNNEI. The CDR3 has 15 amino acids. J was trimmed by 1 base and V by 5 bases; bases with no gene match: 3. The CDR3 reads CASSSGTGNTGELFF. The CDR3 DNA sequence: TGTGCCAGCAGTTCCGGGACAGGGAACACCGGGGAGCTGTTTTTT.

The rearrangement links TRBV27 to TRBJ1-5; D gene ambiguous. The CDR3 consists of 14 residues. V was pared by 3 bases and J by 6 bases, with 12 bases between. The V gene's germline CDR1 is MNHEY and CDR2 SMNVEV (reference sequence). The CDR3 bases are TGTGCCAGCAGTTTTGGGGTAAACGGTCAGCCCCAGCATTTT. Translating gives CASSFGVNGQPQHF.